This record looks at one T cell receptor (beta chain) sequence and its context. CDR1 and CDR2 from the germline V gene are SGHRS and YFSETQ. CDR3 length: 14 residues. Trimming took off 4 bases at V and 4 bases at J, with 15 bases between the two ends. This sample was taken from a study of blood T cell repertoires in COVID-19. Profiled with immunoSEQ multiplex PCR; TCRdb holds only in-frame clones, not every one. This sample carries tens of thousands of clones, around 89% of them seen once, and the ten largest clones take around 4.7%. The TCR comes from a woman older than 75 with active or convalescent COVID-19. The specimen was peripheral blood. The chain recombines TRBV5-1 with TRBJ2-7, with D possibly TRBD2 on 5 matching bases. The CDR3 bases are TGCGCCAGCAGCCCCTCCCCTGGGGAGTACGAGCAGTACTTC. Residues: CASSPSPGEYEQYF. Full variable domain (outside the CDR3, taken from reference TRBV5-1 and TRBJ2-7): KAGVTQTPRYLIKTRGQQVTLSCSPISGHRSVSWYQQTPGQGLQFLFEYFSETQRNKGNFPGRFSGRQFSNSRSEMNVSTLELGDSALYLCASSPSPGEYEQYFGPGTRLTVT.